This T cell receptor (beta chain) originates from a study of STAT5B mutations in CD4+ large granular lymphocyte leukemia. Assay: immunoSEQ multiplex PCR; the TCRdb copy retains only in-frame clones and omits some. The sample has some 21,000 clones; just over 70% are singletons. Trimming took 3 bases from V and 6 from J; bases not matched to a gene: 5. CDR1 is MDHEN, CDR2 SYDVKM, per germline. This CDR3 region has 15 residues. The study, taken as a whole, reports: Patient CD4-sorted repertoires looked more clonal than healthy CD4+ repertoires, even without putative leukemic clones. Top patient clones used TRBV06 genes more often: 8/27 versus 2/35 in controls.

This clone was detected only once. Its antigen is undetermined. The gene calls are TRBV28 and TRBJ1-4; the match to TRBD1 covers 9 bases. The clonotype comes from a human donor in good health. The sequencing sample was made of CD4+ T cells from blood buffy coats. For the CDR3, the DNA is TGTGCCAGCAGTTTTACAGGGGGCTCATATGAAAAACTGTTTTTT. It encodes CASSFTGGSYEKLFF.